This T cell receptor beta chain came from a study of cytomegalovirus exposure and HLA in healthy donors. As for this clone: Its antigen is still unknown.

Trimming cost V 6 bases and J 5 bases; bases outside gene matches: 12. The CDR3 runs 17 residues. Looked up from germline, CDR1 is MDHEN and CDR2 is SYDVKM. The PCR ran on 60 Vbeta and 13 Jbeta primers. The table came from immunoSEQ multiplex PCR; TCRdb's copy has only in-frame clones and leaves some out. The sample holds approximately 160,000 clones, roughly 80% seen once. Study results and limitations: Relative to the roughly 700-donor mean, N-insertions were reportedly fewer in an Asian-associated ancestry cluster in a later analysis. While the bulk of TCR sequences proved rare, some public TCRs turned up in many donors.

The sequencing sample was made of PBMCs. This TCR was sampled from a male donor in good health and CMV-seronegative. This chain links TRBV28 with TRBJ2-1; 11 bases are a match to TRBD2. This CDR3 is CASSRNPGTSGNNEQFF. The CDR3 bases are TGTGCCAGCAGCCGAAACCCGGGGACTAGCGGTAACAATGAGCAGTTCTTC. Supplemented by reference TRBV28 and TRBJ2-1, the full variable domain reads DVKVTQSSRYLVKRTGEKVFLECVQDMDHENMFWYRQDPGLGLRLIYFSYDVKMKEKGDIPEGYSVSREKKERFSLILESASTNQTSMYLCASSRNPGTSGNNEQFFGPGTRLTVL.